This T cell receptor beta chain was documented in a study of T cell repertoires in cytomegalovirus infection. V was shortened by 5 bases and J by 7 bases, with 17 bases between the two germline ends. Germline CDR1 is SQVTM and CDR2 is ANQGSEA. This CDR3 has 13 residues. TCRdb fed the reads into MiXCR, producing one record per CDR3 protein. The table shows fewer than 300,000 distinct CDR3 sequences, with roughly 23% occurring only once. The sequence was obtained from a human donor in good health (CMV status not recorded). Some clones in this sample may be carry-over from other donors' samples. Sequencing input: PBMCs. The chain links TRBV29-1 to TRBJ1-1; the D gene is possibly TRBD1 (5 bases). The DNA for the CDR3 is TGCAGCGTTCGAGGCTACAGTACAGGTGAAGCTTTCTTT. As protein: CSVRGYSTGEAFF. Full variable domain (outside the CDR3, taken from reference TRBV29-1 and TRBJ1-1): SAVISQKPSRDICQRGTSLTIQCQVDSQVTMMFWYRQQPGQSLTLIATANQGSEATYESGFVIDKFPISRPNLTFSTLTVSNMSPEDSSIYLCSVRGYSTGEAFFGQGTRLTVV.